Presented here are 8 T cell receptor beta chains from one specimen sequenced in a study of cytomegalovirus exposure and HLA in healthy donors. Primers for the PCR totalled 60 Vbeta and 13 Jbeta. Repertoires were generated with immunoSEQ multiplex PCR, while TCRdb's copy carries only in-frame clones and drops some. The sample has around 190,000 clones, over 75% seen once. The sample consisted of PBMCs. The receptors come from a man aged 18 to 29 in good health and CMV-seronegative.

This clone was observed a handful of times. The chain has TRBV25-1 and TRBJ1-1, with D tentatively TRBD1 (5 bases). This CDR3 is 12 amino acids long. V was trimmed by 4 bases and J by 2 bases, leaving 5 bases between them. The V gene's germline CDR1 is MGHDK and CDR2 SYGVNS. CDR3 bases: TGTGCCAGCAGTGGGGGCAACACTGAAGCTTTCTTT. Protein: CASSGGNTEAFF.

The CDR3 DNA follows: TGTGCCAGCAGACGTCTCGAGCTGGAGGGGTACGAGCAGTACTTC. The encoded protein is CASRRLELEGYEQYF. The chain employs TRBV7-8 and TRBJ2-7, with TRBD2 as a possible D gene (6 bases). The ends were cut back, 6 bases at V and 4 bases at J, with 19 bases in the middle. The germline V gene has CDR1 SGHVS and CDR2 FQNEAQ. This CDR3 spans 15 amino acids.

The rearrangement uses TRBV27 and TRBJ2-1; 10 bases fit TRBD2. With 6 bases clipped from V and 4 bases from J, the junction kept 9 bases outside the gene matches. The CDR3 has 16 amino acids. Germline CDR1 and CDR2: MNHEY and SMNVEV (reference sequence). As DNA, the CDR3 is TGTGCCAGCAGCCTCAGAGCGGGAGGGCGGTACAATGAGCAGTTCTTC. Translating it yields CASSLRAGGRYNEQFF.

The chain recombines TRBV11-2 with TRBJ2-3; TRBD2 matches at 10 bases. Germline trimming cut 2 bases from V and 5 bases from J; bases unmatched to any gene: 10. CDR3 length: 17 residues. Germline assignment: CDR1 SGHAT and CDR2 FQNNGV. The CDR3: CASSLRGQRGGRDTQYF. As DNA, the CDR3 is TGTGCCAGCAGCTTAAGGGGGCAGCGGGGGGGCCGAGATACGCAGTATTTT.

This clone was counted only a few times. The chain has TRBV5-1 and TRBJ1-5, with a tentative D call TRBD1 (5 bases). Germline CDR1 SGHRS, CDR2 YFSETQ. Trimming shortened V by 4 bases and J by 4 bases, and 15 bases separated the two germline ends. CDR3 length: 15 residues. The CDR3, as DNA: TGCGCCAGCAGCGGGGGGGGAGCCCTGAATCAGCCCCAGCATTTT. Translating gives CASSGGGALNQPQHF.

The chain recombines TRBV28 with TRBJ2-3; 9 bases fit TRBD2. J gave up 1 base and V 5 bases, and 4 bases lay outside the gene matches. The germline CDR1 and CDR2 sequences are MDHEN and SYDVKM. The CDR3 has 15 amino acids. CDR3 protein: CASSAQRGGTDTQYF. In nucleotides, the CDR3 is TGTGCCAGCAGTGCACAGCGGGGGGGCACAGATACGCAGTATTTT.

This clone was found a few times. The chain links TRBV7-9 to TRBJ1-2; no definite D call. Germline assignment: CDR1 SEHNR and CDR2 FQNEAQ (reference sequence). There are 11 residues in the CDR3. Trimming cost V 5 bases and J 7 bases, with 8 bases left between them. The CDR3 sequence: CASSRRFGYTF. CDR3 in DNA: TGTGCCAGCAGCAGGAGATTTGGCTACACCTTC. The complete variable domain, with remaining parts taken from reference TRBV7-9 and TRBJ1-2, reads DTGVSQNPRHKITKRGQNVTFRCDPISEHNRLYWYRQTLGQGPEFLTYFQNEAQLEKSRLLSDRFSAERPKGSFSTLEIQRTEQGDSAMYLCASSRRFGYTFGSGTRLTVV.

The CDR3 sequence is CASSSPSGTGGNQPQHF. The DNA for the CDR3 is TGTGCCAGCAGCTCACCCTCCGGGACAGGGGGCAATCAGCCCCAGCATTTT. This chain connects TRBV7-2 to TRBJ1-5, with TRBD1 matching over 10 bases. This CDR3 spans 17 amino acids. V was pared by 4 bases and J by 2 bases, with 8 bases of the junction left unmatched. The V gene's germline CDR1 is SGHTA and CDR2 FQGNSA.